These 25 T cell receptor beta chains came from one sample sequenced in a study of OX40 agonist ivuxolimab in advanced cancers. Libraries were prepared by immunoSEQ multiplex PCR; TCRdb keeps only in-frame clonotypes and omits some of them. The table lists fewer than 90,000 clones, 85% of them singletons. The input for sequencing was CD4+ or CD8+ T cells sorted from blood, taken in a trial of the OX40 agonist ivuxolimab. These receptors were obtained from an adult with an advanced solid tumor such as melanoma, head and neck, liver or kidney cancer.

In its sample, this clone was seen a few times. This chain joins TRBV6-1 and TRBJ2-7, with 7 nucleotides matching TRBD1. V lost 7 bases to trimming and J lost 6 bases; unmatched junction nucleotides: 12. Germline CDR1 and CDR2: MNHNS and SASEGT. The CDR3 has 14 residues. This CDR3 is CASTQTGSPSEQYF. The CDR3 nucleotides are TGTGCCAGCACCCAGACAGGGAGCCCTTCCGAGCAGTACTTC.

The chain is built from TRBV15 and TRBJ2-1; D is undetermined. The CDR3 spans 15 residues. V lost 4 bases and J lost 3, with 13 bases in between. Germline V gives CDR1 LNHNV, CDR2 YYDKDF (reference sequence). The CDR3 nucleotides read TGTGCCACCAGCATGGAAGGGCAGAACTACAATGAGCAGTTCTTC. It is translated as CATSMEGQNYNEQFF. Combining the CDR3 with reference TRBV15 and TRBJ2-1 gives the whole variable domain DAMVIQNPRYQVTQFGKPVTLSCSQTLNHNVMYWYQQKSSQAPKLLFHYYDKDFNNEADTPDNFQSRRPNTSFCFLDIRSPGLGDTAMYLCATSMEGQNYNEQFFGPGTRLTVL.

This chain joins TRBV9 and TRBJ2-1, with D possibly TRBD2 on 6 matching bases. The CDR3 is 17 residues long. The ends were cut back, 0 bases at V and 1 base at J, with 14 bases in the middle. Per the germline V gene, CDR1 is SGDLS and CDR2 is YYNGEE. The CDR3 spells CASSVGAHSGSYNEQFF. The CDR3 coding sequence is TGTGCCAGCAGCGTAGGGGCCCATAGCGGTTCCTACAATGAGCAGTTCTTC.

The chain combines TRBV5-8 with TRBJ1-3; D is perhaps TRBD1 (5 bases). Looked up from germline, CDR1 is SGHTS and CDR2 is YDEGEE. The V and J ends lost 0 bases and 4 bases respectively, with 11 bases between them. This CDR3 has 15 amino acids. This CDR3 is CASSLGDSIGNTIYF. The CDR3 DNA reads as TGTGCCAGCAGCTTGGGAGACAGTATAGGAAACACCATATATTTT.

The genes are TRBV4-2 and TRBJ1-5, with a possible D match to TRBD1 (5 bases). CDR1 and CDR2 (germline): LGHNA, YNFKEQ. The CDR3 totals 18 residues. The V end lost 0 bases, the J end lost 7 bases, and 22 bases lay between the germline ends. The CDR3 sequence is CASSQETLPGRGSQPQHF. The CDR3 DNA follows: TGTGCCAGCAGCCAAGAAACCCTACCAGGGCGAGGCAGCCAGCCCCAGCATTTT.

The chain employs TRBV4-2 and TRBJ2-7; a weak D match, TRBD1 (6 bases). Germline V lookup: CDR1 LGHNA, CDR2 YNFKEQ. The CDR3 has 16 amino acids. V lost 1 base, J lost 2 bases, and 15 bases lay in between. CDR3 sequence reads: CASSQATGPTAYEQYF. The DNA for the CDR3 is TGTGCCAGCAGCCAAGCGACAGGCCCTACAGCCTACGAGCAGTACTTC.

This clone came up once. The rearrangement uses TRBV18 and TRBJ2-2; weak D call: TRBD1 (5 bases). V lost 4 bases to trimming and J lost 5 bases, with 8 bases between them. CDR3 length: 13 amino acids. Germline V gene sequence: CDR1 KGHSH, CDR2 LQKENI. The CDR3 DNA sequence: TGTGCCAGCTCACAAGGGGCAACCGGGGAGCTGTTTTTT. Protein product: CASSQGATGELFF.

This chain connects TRBV2 to TRBJ1-2, with no clear D. The CDR3 consists of 12 residues. Per the germline V gene, CDR1 is SNHLY and CDR2 is FYNNEI. Between the trimmed V and J ends, which lost 6 bases and 6 bases, there was a span of 11 bases. CDR3: CASRVLADGYTF. In nucleotides, the CDR3 is TGTGCCAGCAGGGTCCTGGCGGATGGCTACACCTTC.

V is TRBV9 and J is TRBJ2-4, with D perhaps TRBD2 (6 bases). The CDR3 runs 18 residues. Germline assignment: CDR1 SGDLS and CDR2 YYNGEE. V lost 4 bases to trimming and J lost 2 bases, with 22 bases between them. CDR3 in DNA: TGTGCCAGCAGCCCTCCGGAGGACTACCAAAGACCCAAAAACATTCAGTACTTC. Translation gives CASSPPEDYQRPKNIQYF.

V and J are TRBV30 and TRBJ1-1; TRBD1 is a possible D gene (5 bases). Germline V gene lookup returns CDR1 GTSNPN and CDR2 SVGIG (reference sequence). The germline V and J ends were trimmed by 5 bases and 3 bases, with 16 bases remaining between them. This CDR3 has 14 amino acids. CDR3 DNA: TGTGCCTGGGGAAGGACATGGGGGGACACTGAAGCTTTCTTT. This translates into CAWGRTWGDTEAFF.

This clone has just one count. V usage is TRBV4-1 and J usage is TRBJ2-7, with TRBD2 matching over 8 bases. Germline V gene sequence: CDR1 MGHRA, CDR2 YSYEKL. This CDR3 is 15 amino acids long. V shed 1 base, J shed 2 bases, and the junction held 4 bases outside the gene matches. The DNA of the CDR3 is TGCGCCAGCAGCCAAGCGGAGCGGGGGCCCTACGAGCAGTACTTC. Translated: CASSQAERGPYEQYF.

This clone has a single count. The V call is TRBV6-6, the J call TRBJ1-5, with 7 nucleotides matching TRBD1. Unmatched junction bases numbered 9, after V lost 5 bases and J lost 5 bases. This CDR3 is 15 amino acids long. Per the germline V gene, CDR1 is MNHNY and CDR2 is SVGAGI (reference sequence). The CDR3 DNA follows: TGTGCCAGCAGTCCCCCGGGACAGCGGGATCAGCCCCAGCATTTT. The encoded protein is CASSPPGQRDQPQHF.

The chain employs TRBV6-5 and TRBJ2-1, with 8 positions matching TRBD2. The trim removed 6 bases at V and 0 bases at J, leaving 4 bases unmatched. Germline values: CDR1 MNHEY, CDR2 SVGAGI. This CDR3 has 15 residues. CDR3 protein: CASRLSGGSYNEQFF. In DNA form, the CDR3 reads TGTGCCAGCAGATTAAGCGGGGGCTCCTACAATGAGCAGTTCTTC.

The J gene is TRBJ1-1, the V gene TRBV25-1, with D unclear. The CDR3 is 14 residues long. Germline V gene sequence: CDR1 MGHDK, CDR2 SYGVNS. The ends were cut back, 0 bases at V and 2 bases at J, with 7 bases in the middle. The CDR3 is CASSEYLPNTEAFF. DNA of the CDR3: TGTGCCAGCAGTGAATATCTACCTAACACTGAAGCTTTCTTT.

The chain combines TRBV7-9 with TRBJ1-4; 7 bases map to TRBD1. From germline, CDR1 is SEHNR and CDR2 FQNEAQ (reference sequence). This CDR3 comprises 14 residues. Trimming removed 8 bases from V and 0 bases from J; junction bases left unmatched: 3. The CDR3: CASGQAATNEKLFF. Here the CDR3 DNA reads TGTGCCAGCGGACAGGCCGCAACTAATGAAAAACTGTTTTTT.

This clone was detected only once. For the CDR3, the DNA is TGTGCCAGCAGCGTAGATTGGAAGAACACTGAAGCTTTCTTT. Translated, it gives CASSVDWKNTEAFF. This chain connects TRBV9 to TRBJ1-1, with D unresolved. CDR1 is SGDLS, CDR2 YYNGEE, per germline. The V end was cut by 0 bases, the J end by 1 base, with 7 bases between. This CDR3 contains 14 residues.

The chain uses TRBV11-2 and TRBJ2-5, with no clear D. The CDR3 loop spans 11 amino acids. The germline CDR1 and CDR2 sequences are SGHAT and FQNNGV. Trimming left V 5 bases short and J 5 bases short, with 6 bases between. CDR3 DNA sequence: TGTGCCAGCAGCATGATGGAGACCCAGTACTTC. Translated, it gives CASSMMETQYF. The full variable domain, completed using reference TRBV11-2 and TRBJ2-5, is EAGVAQSPRYKIIEKRQSVAFWCNPISGHATLYWYQQILGQGPKLLIQFQNNGVVDDSQLPKDRFSAERLKGVDSTLKIQPAKLEDSAVYLCASSMMETQYFGPGTRLLVL.

The chain joins TRBV5-5 to TRBJ1-2, with a tentative D call TRBD1 (6 bases). Trimming shortened V by 6 bases and J by 0 bases, and 12 bases separated the two germline ends. The germline V gene has CDR1 SGHKS and CDR2 YYEKEE (reference sequence). This CDR3 has 14 residues. As DNA, the CDR3 is TGTGCCAGCATCCTACAGGGAGCTAACTATGGCTACACCTTC. Encoded protein: CASILQGANYGYTF.

The chain combines TRBV6-4 with TRBJ2-3, with 8 bases matching TRBD2. There are 16 residues in the CDR3. V shed 2 bases and J 4 bases; nucleotides not matched to a gene: 8. Germline lookup yields CDR1 MRHNA and CDR2 SNTAGT. In DNA form, the CDR3 reads TGTGCCAGCAGTGACCGCCCGGGAGGGTCTGCAGATACGCAGTATTTT. Translating gives CASSDRPGGSADTQYF.

This clone was picked up a small number of times. The chain carries TRBV9 and TRBJ2-1; 9 bases fit TRBD2. Germline V gene data show CDR1 as SGDLS and CDR2 as YYNGEE. Trimming at V came to 5 bases and at J to 0 bases, leaving 3 bases not matched to a gene. This CDR3 is 15 amino acids long. The DNA for the CDR3 is TGTGCCAGCAGTATGACTAGCGGCTCCTACAATGAGCAGTTCTTC. The encoded protein is CASSMTSGSYNEQFF.

The V gene is TRBV9, the J gene TRBJ1-2; 11 bases map to TRBD1. CDR1 SGDLS and CDR2 YYNGEE come from the germline V gene. V was pared by 0 bases and J by 6 bases, with 4 bases of the junction left unmatched. This CDR3 region has 15 residues. The CDR3 protein is CASSVGGQGAHGYTF. DNA of the CDR3: TGTGCCAGCAGCGTAGGAGGACAGGGGGCGCATGGCTACACCTTC.

The rearrangement uses TRBV6-6 and TRBJ2-5, with no clear D. CDR3 length: 13 amino acids. V lost 2 bases and J 0 bases, leaving 4 bases between the germline ends. Germline CDR1 reads MNHNY; CDR2 reads SVGAGI (reference sequence). CDR3 sequence: CASSYRYQETQYF. For the CDR3, the DNA is TGTGCCAGCAGTTACCGGTACCAAGAGACCCAGTACTTC.

The rearrangement links TRBV11-2 to TRBJ1-2, with D perhaps matching TRBD1 (6 bases). The germline V gene encodes CDR1 SGHAT and CDR2 FQNNGV. The CDR3 extends over 17 amino acids. The germline V and J ends were trimmed by 2 bases and 0 bases, with 16 bases remaining between them. DNA of the CDR3: TGTGCCAGCAGCTTACTAGGATCCGGGACACCTAACTATGGCTACACCTTC. Residues: CASSLLGSGTPNYGYTF.

V is TRBV7-3 and J is TRBJ1-4; D is unresolved. The germline V and J ends were trimmed by 1 base and 7 bases, with 7 bases remaining between them. The CDR3 has 13 residues. The germline V gene encodes CDR1 SGHTA and CDR2 FQGTGA. The CDR3 is CASSLMKGEKLFF. CDR3 coding DNA: TGTGCCAGCAGCTTAATGAAGGGTGAAAAACTGTTTTTT.

The chain has TRBV6-5 and TRBJ1-2; 10 bases align to TRBD1. Germline CDR1 is MNHEY and CDR2 is SVGAGI. V shed 6 bases, J shed 6 bases, and the junction held 7 bases outside the gene matches. There are 14 residues in the CDR3. DNA of the CDR3: TGTGCCAGCAGACCAGGACAGGGGGGAAATGGCTACACCTTC. Translated: CASRPGQGGNGYTF.